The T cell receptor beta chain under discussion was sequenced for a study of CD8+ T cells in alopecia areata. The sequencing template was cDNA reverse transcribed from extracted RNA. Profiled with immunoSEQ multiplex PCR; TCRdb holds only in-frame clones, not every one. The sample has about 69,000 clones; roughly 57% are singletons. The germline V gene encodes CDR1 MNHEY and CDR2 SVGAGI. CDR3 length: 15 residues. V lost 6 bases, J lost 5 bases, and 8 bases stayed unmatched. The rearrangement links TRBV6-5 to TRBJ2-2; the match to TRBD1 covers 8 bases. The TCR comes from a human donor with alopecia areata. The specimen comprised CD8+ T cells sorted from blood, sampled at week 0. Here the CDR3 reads CASSNQGAWTGELFF. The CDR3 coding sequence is TGTGCCAGCAGCAACCAGGGGGCGTGGACCGGGGAGCTGTTTTTT.